These 7 T cell receptor beta chains share one sample of origin, sequenced in a study of T cell responses to AZD1222 COVID-19 vaccine. Profiling relied on immunoSEQ multiplex PCR, and the TCRdb table lists in-frame clones only, not all of them. The sample contains about 94,000 clones, 85% of which appear only once. The sample consisted of peripheral blood, taken 28 days after the second AZD1222 dose. Every receptor here comes from an adult who received the AZD1222 COVID-19 vaccine.

The genes are TRBV9 and TRBJ1-3, with D unresolved. Germline V gene sequence: CDR1 SGDLS, CDR2 YYNGEE. The length of the CDR3 is 15 residues. Trimming left V 2 bases short and J 0 bases short, with 9 bases between. The CDR3 coding sequence is TGTGCCAGCAGCGTCTCGGATGGCTCTGGAAACACCATATATTTT. The encoded protein is CASSVSDGSGNTIYF.

The rearrangement joins TRBV19 to TRBJ1-1; no definite D call. This CDR3 spans 15 amino acids. The germline V and J ends were trimmed by 8 bases and 1 base, with 17 bases remaining between them. Germline V gene sequence: CDR1 LNHDA, CDR2 SQIVND (reference sequence). The CDR3 here is CASPPRSDPNTEAFF. CDR3 coding DNA: TGTGCCAGTCCGCCCCGCTCGGACCCGAACACTGAAGCTTTCTTT.

The chain joins TRBV5-8 to TRBJ2-7, with unresolved D. The V end was cut by 2 bases, the J end by 6 bases, with 6 bases between. The germline V gene has CDR1 SGHTS and CDR2 YDEGEE. This CDR3 is 11 amino acids long. In DNA form, the CDR3 reads TGTGCCAGCAGCTTTGTCCGCGAGCAGTACTTC. This sequence encodes CASSFVREQYF.

The V and J genes are TRBV4-3 and TRBJ2-1; 12 bases are a match to TRBD1. The V gene's germline CDR1 is LGHNA and CDR2 YSLEER. The CDR3 covers 15 residues. Trimming at V came to 4 bases and at J to 7 bases, leaving 5 bases not matched to a gene. CDR3: CASSRDRGLSNEQFF. The CDR3 region has the DNA TGCGCCAGCAGCCGGGACAGGGGGCTGTCGAATGAGCAGTTCTTC.

For the CDR3, the DNA is TGCGCCAGCGCCGCGGGAGGTTCCTACAATGAGCAGTTCTTC. It is translated as CASAAGGSYNEQFF. This rearrangement joins TRBV5-1 to TRBJ2-1; 8 bases are a match to TRBD2. The CDR3 sequence is 14 residues long. The germline CDR1 and CDR2 sequences are SGHRS and YFSETQ. J was trimmed by 1 base and V by 7 bases; bases with no gene match: 4.

J is TRBJ1-2 and V is TRBV2; a possible D gene is TRBD1 (5 bases). V lost 6 bases and J 6 bases, leaving 17 bases between the germline ends. Per germline, CDR1 SNHLY and CDR2 FYNNEI. CDR3 length equals 14 residues. This chain's CDR3 is CASRRTPPFDGYTF. In DNA form, the CDR3 reads TGTGCCAGCAGGAGGACACCTCCGTTCGATGGCTACACCTTC.

The V gene is TRBV2, the J gene TRBJ2-7; D gene ambiguous. CDR1 is SNHLY, CDR2 FYNNEI, per germline. The CDR3 extends over 16 amino acids. The V end was cut by 6 bases, the J end by 5 bases, with 23 bases between. CDR3 sequence (DNA): TGTGCCAGCAGCAGACAACCCCCAGGCTGGCCGGACGAGCAGTACTTC. It encodes CASSRQPPGWPDEQYF.